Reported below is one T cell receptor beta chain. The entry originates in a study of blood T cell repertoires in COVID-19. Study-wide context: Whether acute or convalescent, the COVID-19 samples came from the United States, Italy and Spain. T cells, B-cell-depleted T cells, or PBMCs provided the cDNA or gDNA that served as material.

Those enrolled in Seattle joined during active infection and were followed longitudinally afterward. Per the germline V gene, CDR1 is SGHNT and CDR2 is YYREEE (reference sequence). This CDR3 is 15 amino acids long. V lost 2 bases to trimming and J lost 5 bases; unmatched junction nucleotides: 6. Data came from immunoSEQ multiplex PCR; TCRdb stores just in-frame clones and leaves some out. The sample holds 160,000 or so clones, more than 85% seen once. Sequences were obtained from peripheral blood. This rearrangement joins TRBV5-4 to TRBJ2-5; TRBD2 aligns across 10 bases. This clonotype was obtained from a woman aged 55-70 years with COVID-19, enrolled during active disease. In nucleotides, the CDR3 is TGTGCCAGCAGCTTAGTACGAGCGGGGGGGGAGACCCAGTACTTC. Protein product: CASSLVRAGGETQYF.